The subject of this entry is one TCR beta chain. The target antigen is unknown. The data were obtained in a study of blood T cells in healthy people across ages. Overall study findings and caveats: PBMCs went unsorted, and a conclusive naive versus antigen-experienced comparison was therefore prevented.

Every participating donor contributed around 9.5 milliliters of peripheral blood through a draw. Extraction yielded at least 6 micrograms of total RNA per sample. A second PCR of about 6 to 12 cycles used a sample-barcoded 5' primer and a J-beta primer mix. Every cDNA was tagged by a template-switch adaptor with 12 random nucleotides. Via MiXCR, TCRdb re-called the 5' RACE reads, giving one row per CDR3 protein. The profile covers around 1,000,000 distinct CDR3 sequences, with 30% to 40% appearing a single time and under 15% taken by the ten largest. Trimming stripped 6 bases from V and 3 bases from J, with 13 bases between. Germline CDR1 is SNHLY and CDR2 is FYNNEI. The CDR3 extends over 14 amino acids.

The chain employs TRBV2 and TRBJ2-3, with D perhaps matching TRBD1 (5 bases). Sequencing was done on a sample of blood. The clonotype originates from a man in his late teens or twenties in good health. The chain's CDR3 is CASRTGFATDTQYF. Here the CDR3 DNA reads TGTGCCAGCAGAACAGGTTTCGCGACAGATACGCAGTATTTT.